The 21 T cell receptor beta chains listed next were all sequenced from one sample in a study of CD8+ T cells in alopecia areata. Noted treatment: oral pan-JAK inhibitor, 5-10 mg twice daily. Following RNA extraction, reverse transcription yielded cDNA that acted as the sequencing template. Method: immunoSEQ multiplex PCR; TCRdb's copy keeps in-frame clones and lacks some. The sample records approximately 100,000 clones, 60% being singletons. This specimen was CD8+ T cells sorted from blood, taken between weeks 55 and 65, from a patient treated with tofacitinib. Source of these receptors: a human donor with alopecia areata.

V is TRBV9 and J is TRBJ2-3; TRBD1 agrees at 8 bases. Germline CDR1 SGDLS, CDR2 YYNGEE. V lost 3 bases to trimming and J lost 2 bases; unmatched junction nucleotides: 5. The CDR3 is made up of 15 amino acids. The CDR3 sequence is CASSARTGITDTQYF. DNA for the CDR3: TGTGCCAGCAGCGCTCGGACAGGGATCACAGATACGCAGTATTTT.

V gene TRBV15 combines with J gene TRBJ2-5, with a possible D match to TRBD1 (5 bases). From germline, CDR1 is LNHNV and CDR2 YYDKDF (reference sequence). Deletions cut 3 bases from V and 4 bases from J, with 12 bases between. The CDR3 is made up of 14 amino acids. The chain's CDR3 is CATSRQGHGETQYF. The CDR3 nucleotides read TGTGCCACCAGCAGGCAGGGCCACGGAGAGACCCAGTACTTC.

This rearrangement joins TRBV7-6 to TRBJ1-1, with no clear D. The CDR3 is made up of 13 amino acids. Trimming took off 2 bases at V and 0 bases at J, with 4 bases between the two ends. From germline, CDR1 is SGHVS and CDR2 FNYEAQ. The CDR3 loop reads CASSLSLNTEAFF. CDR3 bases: TGTGCCAGCAGCTTAAGCCTGAACACTGAAGCTTTCTTT.

This CDR3 is CSVMHRGQDYTF. The CDR3 DNA follows: TGCAGCGTGATGCACAGGGGGCAGGACTACACCTTC. The rearrangement uses TRBV29-1 and TRBJ1-2; 9 positions agree with TRBD1. After removal of 6 bases from V and 10 bases from J, the junction contained 9 bases not matched to a gene. The CDR3 consists of 12 residues. Looked up from germline, CDR1 is SQVTM and CDR2 is ANQGSEA.

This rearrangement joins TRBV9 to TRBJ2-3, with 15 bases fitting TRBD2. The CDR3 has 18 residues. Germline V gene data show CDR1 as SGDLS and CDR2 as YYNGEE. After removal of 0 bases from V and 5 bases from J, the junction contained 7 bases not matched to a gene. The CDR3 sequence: CASSVAGLAGGRLDTQYF. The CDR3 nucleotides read TGTGCCAGCAGCGTAGCCGGACTAGCGGGGGGGCGCCTAGATACGCAGTATTTT.

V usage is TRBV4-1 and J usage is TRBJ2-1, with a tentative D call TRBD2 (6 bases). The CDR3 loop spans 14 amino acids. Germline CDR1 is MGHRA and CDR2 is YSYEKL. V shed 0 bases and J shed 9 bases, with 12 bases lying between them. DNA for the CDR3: TGCGCCAGCAGCCAAGAGGGGACTCCTGGTGAGCAGTTCTTC. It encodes CASSQEGTPGEQFF.

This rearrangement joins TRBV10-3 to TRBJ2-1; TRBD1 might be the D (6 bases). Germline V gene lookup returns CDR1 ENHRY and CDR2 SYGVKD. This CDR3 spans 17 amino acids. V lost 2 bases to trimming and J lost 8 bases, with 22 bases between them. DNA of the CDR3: TGTGCCATCAGTGAGCCACCCAGGGGTCCTCCTGATTATGAGCAGTTCTTC. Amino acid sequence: CAISEPPRGPPDYEQFF.

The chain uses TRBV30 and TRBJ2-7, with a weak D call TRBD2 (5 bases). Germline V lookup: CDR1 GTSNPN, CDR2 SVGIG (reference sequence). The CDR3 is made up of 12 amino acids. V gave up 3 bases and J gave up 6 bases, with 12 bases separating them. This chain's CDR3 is CAWRGGNTEQYF. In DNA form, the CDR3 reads TGTGCCTGGAGAGGAGGCAATACCGAGCAGTACTTC.

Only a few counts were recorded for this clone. CDR3 nucleotides: TGTGCCAGCAGCACAGGGTATCGCAATGAGCAGTTCTTC. This sequence encodes CASSTGYRNEQFF. V gene TRBV2 combines with J gene TRBJ2-1, with a possible D match to TRBD1 (6 bases). V lost 6 bases and J 6 bases, leaving 12 bases between the germline ends. CDR1 is SNHLY and CDR2 is FYNNEI in the germline V gene. The CDR3 spans 13 residues.

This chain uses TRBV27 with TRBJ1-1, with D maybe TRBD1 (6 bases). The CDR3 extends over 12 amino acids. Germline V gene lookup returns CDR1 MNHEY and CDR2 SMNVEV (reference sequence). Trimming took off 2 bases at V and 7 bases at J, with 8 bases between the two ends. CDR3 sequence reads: CASSLTGSEAFF. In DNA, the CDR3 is TGTGCCAGCAGTTTAACAGGGAGTGAAGCTTTCTTT.

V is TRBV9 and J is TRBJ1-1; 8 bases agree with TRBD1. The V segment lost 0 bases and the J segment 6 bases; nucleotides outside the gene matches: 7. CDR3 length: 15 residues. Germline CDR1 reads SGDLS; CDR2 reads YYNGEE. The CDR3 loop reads CASSVEGQGRAEAFF. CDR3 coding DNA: TGTGCCAGCAGCGTAGAAGGACAGGGTAGGGCTGAAGCTTTCTTT. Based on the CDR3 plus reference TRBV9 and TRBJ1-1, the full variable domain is DSGVTQTPKHLITATGQRVTLRCSPRSGDLSVYWYQQSLDQGLQFLIQYYNGEERAKGNILERFSAQQFPDLHSELNLSSLELGDSALYFCASSVEGQGRAEAFFGQGTRLTVV.

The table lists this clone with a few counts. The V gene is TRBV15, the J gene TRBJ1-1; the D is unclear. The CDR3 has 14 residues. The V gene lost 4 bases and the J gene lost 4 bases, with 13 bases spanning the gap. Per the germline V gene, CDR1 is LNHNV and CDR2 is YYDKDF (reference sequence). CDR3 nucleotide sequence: TGTGCCACCAGCATCGGGAGGAGTATCACTGAAGCTTTCTTT. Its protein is CATSIGRSITEAFF.

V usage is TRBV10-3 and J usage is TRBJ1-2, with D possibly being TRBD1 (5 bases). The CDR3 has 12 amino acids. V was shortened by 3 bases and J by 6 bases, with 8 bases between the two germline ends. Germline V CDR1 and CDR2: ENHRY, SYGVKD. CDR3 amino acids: CAISDGGNGYTF. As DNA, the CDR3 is TGTGCCATCAGTGATGGGGGAAATGGCTACACCTTC.

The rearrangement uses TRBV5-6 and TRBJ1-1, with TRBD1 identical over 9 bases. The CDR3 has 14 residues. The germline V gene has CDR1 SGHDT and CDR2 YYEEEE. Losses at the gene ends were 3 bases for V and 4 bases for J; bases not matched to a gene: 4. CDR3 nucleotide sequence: TGTGCCAGCAGCTACAGGGGGCTGGGCACTGAAGCTTTCTTT. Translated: CASSYRGLGTEAFF.

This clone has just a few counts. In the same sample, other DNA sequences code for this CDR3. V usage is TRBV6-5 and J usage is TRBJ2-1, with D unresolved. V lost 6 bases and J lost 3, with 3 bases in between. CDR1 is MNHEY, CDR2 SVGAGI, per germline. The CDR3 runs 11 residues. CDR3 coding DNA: TGTGCCAGCAGGGGCTACAATGAGCAGTTCTTC. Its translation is CASRGYNEQFF.

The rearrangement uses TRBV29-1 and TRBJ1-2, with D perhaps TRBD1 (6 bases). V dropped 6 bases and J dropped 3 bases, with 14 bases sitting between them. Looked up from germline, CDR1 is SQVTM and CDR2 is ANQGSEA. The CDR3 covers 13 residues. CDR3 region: CSVPSGGDYGYTF. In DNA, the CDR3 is TGCAGCGTCCCCTCGGGGGGCGACTATGGCTACACCTTC. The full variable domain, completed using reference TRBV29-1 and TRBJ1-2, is SAVISQKPSRDICQRGTSLTIQCQVDSQVTMMFWYRQQPGQSLTLIATANQGSEATYESGFVIDKFPISRPNLTFSTLTVSNMSPEDSSIYLCSVPSGGDYGYTFGSGTRLTVV.

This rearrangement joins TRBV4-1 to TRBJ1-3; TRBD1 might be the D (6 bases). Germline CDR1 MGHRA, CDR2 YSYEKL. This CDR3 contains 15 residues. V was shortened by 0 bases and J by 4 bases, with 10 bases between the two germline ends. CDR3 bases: TGCGCCAGCAGCCAAGAGGACAGAGAAGGAAACACCATATATTTT. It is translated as CASSQEDREGNTIYF.

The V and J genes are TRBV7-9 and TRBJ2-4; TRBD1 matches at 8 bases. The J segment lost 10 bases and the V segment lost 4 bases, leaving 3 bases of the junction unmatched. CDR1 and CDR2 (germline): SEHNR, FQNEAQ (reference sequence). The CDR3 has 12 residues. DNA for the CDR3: TGTGCCAGCAGCTCAGACAGGGGTATTCAGTACTTC. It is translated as CASSSDRGIQYF.

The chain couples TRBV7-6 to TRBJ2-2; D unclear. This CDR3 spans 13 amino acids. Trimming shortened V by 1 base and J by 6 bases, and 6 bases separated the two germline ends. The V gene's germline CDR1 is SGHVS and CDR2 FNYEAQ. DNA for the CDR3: TGTGCCAGCAGCTTAGTCCTTCCCGGGGAGCTGTTTTTT. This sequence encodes CASSLVLPGELFF.

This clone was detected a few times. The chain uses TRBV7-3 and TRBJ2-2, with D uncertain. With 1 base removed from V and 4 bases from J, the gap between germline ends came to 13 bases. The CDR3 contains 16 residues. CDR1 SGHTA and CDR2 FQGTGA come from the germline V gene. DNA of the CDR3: TGTGCCAGCAGCTTAAAGCTGGGATCGGGCACCGGGGAGCTGTTTTTT. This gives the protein CASSLKLGSGTGELFF.

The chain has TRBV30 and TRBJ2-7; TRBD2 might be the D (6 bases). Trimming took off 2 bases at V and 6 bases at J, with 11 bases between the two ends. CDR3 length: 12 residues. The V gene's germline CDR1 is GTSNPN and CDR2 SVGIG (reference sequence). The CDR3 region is CAWSSTEGEQYF. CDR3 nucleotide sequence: TGTGCCTGGAGTTCTACGGAGGGCGAGCAGTACTTC.